This passage covers 4 T cell receptor beta chains from one sample sequenced in a study of cytomegalovirus exposure and HLA in healthy donors. 60 Vbeta and 13 Jbeta primers were used in PCR. Sequencing was performed with immunoSEQ multiplex PCR; in TCRdb, only in-frame clones are kept and a portion is missing. This table has 73,000 or so clones, 70% to 80% appearing once. Sequenced sample: PBMCs. Source of these receptors: a man in his fifties in good health and CMV-seronegative.

V gene TRBV10-3 combines with J gene TRBJ1-1, with 7 nucleotides matching TRBD1. CDR1 is ENHRY and CDR2 is SYGVKD in the germline V gene. The trim removed 4 bases at V and 7 bases at J, leaving 6 bases unmatched. This CDR3 comprises 13 residues. The CDR3 protein is CAISGDRVLEAFF. For the CDR3, the DNA is TGTGCCATCAGTGGTGACAGGGTACTTGAAGCTTTCTTT.

The chain uses TRBV27 and TRBJ1-5, with D unclear. From germline, CDR1 is MNHEY and CDR2 SMNVEV (reference sequence). This CDR3 contains 14 residues. The ends were cut back, 6 bases at V and 0 bases at J, with 9 bases in the middle. As DNA, the CDR3 is TGTGCCAGCAGCCGTCGCGATAGCAATCAGCCCCAGCATTTT. The encoded protein is CASSRRDSNQPQHF.

Only a few counts were recorded for this clone. The rearrangement joins TRBV28 to TRBJ2-7; possible D gene TRBD1, 5 bases. CDR3 length equals 15 residues. Trimming took 4 bases from V and 2 from J, leaving 15 bases between them. Per germline, CDR1 MDHEN and CDR2 SYDVKM. The CDR3 sequence: CASSYNRLVTYEQYF. The DNA of the CDR3 is TGTGCCAGCAGTTATAACAGGCTTGTGACCTACGAGCAGTACTTC.

J is TRBJ2-1 and V is TRBV5-8; 9 positions agree with TRBD2. Losses at the gene ends were 4 bases for V and 8 bases for J; bases not matched to a gene: 4. CDR3 length: 13 amino acids. Germline V lookup: CDR1 SGHTS, CDR2 YDEGEE. The DNA of the CDR3 is TGTGCCAGCAGCCCCGGGACTAGCCATGAGCAGTTCTTC. Protein product: CASSPGTSHEQFF.